These 25 T cell receptor beta chains came from one sample sequenced in a study of beta chain features in type 1 diabetes. Sequencing targeted expressed TCRB transcripts, as all isolated RNA had been reverse transcribed. Sequenced by immunoSEQ multiplex PCR; TCRdb stores in-frame clones only, minus some. The sample carries about 450,000 clones, roughly 11% recorded once. Sequences were obtained from naive CD4+ T cells from blood. These receptors were collected from a woman between 18 and 30 years old in good health.

V is TRBV5-1 and J is TRBJ2-7; possible D gene TRBD2, 6 bases. The CDR3 is 14 amino acids. Germline assignment: CDR1 SGHRS and CDR2 YFSETQ. V was pared by 0 bases and J by 6 bases, with 13 bases between. This CDR3 reads CASSLVRERAEQYF. The CDR3 bases are TGCGCCAGCAGCTTGGTTCGGGAGCGGGCCGAGCAGTACTTC.

The sample holds a few counts of this clone. The rearrangement joins TRBV19 to TRBJ1-5; possibly TRBD1 for D (6 bases). There are 16 residues in the CDR3. Trimming cost V 3 bases and J 2 bases, with 14 bases left between them. The germline V gene encodes CDR1 LNHDA and CDR2 SQIVND (reference sequence). The CDR3 here is CASSIFGRGGNQPQHF. The CDR3 DNA sequence: TGTGCCAGTAGTATTTTTGGCAGGGGCGGCAATCAGCCCCAGCATTTT.

The chain joins TRBV6-6 to TRBJ2-5, with a tentative D call TRBD1 (5 bases). Between the trimmed V and J ends, which lost 7 bases and 7 bases, there was a span of 10 bases. The length of the CDR3 is 11 residues. CDR1 and CDR2 from the germline V gene are MNHNY and SVGAGI (reference sequence). CDR3 nucleotides: TGTGCCAGCACAGGGTTCGGGACCCAGTACTTC. Protein: CASTGFGTQYF.

This clone was detected many times. CDR3 protein: CASSVAVQSNVLTF. The CDR3 bases are TGTGCCAGCAGCGTAGCAGTACAGAGCAACGTCCTGACTTTC. V usage is TRBV9 and J usage is TRBJ2-6; D gene unclear. CDR3 length equals 14 residues. CDR1 is SGDLS, CDR2 YYNGEE, per germline. Trimming left V 0 bases short and J 9 bases short, with 10 bases between.

The chain is built from TRBV15 and TRBJ2-5, with D perhaps TRBD1 or TRBD2 (5 bases each). The J call may be wrong; the DNA end is better matched by TRBJ2-7. This CDR3 has 14 amino acids. Germline CDR1 and CDR2: LNHNV and YYDKDF (reference sequence). CDR3 sequence: CATSRGGGTYEQYF. The CDR3 region has the DNA TGTGCCACCAGCAGAGGTGGGGGAACCTACGAGCAGTACTTC.

This clone has only a few counts. The J gene is TRBJ2-7, the V gene TRBV14; possibly TRBD1 or TRBD2 for D (5 bases each). CDR1 and CDR2 (germline): SGHDN, FVKESK. The CDR3 has 13 amino acids. V was shortened by 5 bases and J by 0 bases, with 8 bases between the two germline ends. CDR3 coding DNA: TGTGCCAGCAGCTTCGGGGCCTCCTACGAGCAGTACTTC. This translates into CASSFGASYEQYF.

The chain recombines TRBV5-1 with TRBJ1-6, with D perhaps matching TRBD1 (6 bases). The V end lost 6 bases, the J end lost 7 bases, and 14 bases lay between the germline ends. In germline, CDR1 is SGHRS, CDR2 YFSETQ. The CDR3 has 14 residues. This CDR3 reads CASTTGIRNSPLHF. In DNA, the CDR3 is TGCGCCAGCACCACAGGGATCAGGAATTCACCCCTCCACTTT.

The chain employs TRBV6-1 and TRBJ2-1, with D possibly matching TRBD1 (6 bases). Germline V gene sequence: CDR1 MNHNS, CDR2 SASEGT. V was shortened by 4 bases and J by 7 bases, with 14 bases between the two germline ends. The CDR3 covers 14 residues. CDR3 in amino acids: CASSVQGKFNEQFF. CDR3 nucleotide sequence: TGTGCCAGCAGTGTTCAGGGGAAATTTAATGAGCAGTTCTTC.

A remark on this clone: One junction end does not reproduce the germline sequence, and a read error may be involved. This rearrangement joins TRBV29-1 to TRBJ2-1, with a tentative D call TRBD2 (5 bases). The CDR3 has 14 residues. From germline, CDR1 is SQVTM and CDR2 ANQGSEA. In DNA form, the CDR3 reads TGCAGCGTTGACCGGGGTACCCTTTACAGTGAGCAGTTCTTC. It specifies CSVDRGTLYSEQFF.

This chain links TRBV7-8 with TRBJ2-7; D call uncertain. CDR3 length: 15 residues. Germline assignment: CDR1 SGHVS and CDR2 FQNEAQ. The V end lost 1 base, the J end lost 1 base, and 11 bases lay between the germline ends. The CDR3 is CASSLGRLRSYEQYF. In DNA, the CDR3 is TGTGCCAGCAGCTTAGGACGGCTACGGTCCTACGAGCAGTACTTC.

CDR3 sequence: CSVEFVETQYF. The CDR3 DNA is TGCAGCGTTGAGTTCGTGGAGACCCAGTACTTC. The chain uses TRBV29-1 and TRBJ2-5, with no clear D. Germline CDR1 is SQVTM and CDR2 is ANQGSEA. Trimming shortened V by 3 bases and J by 5 bases, and 7 bases separated the two germline ends. The CDR3 length is 11 residues.

This clone was observed a few times. The chain links TRBV5-1 to TRBJ1-1, with D perhaps TRBD1 (6 bases). Germline loops: CDR1 SGHRS, CDR2 YFSETQ. The CDR3 contains 18 residues. Trimming took 1 base from V and 1 from J, leaving 20 bases between them. CDR3 sequence reads: CASSLLAGPGQRNTEAFF. CDR3 coding DNA: TGCGCCAGCAGCTTGCTTGCCGGCCCAGGACAGAGGAACACTGAAGCTTTCTTT. Complete variable domain (other parts from reference TRBV5-1 and TRBJ1-1): KAGVTQTPRYLIKTRGQQVTLSCSPISGHRSVSWYQQTPGQGLQFLFEYFSETQRNKGNFPGRFSGRQFSNSRSEMNVSTLELGDSALYLCASSLLAGPGQRNTEAFFGQGTRLTVV.

This clone was observed at least ten times. The rearrangement uses TRBV28 and TRBJ2-5; tentative D call: TRBD1 (5 bases). CDR3 size: 16 residues. Germline CDR1 MDHEN, CDR2 SYDVKM. The germline V and J ends were trimmed by 1 base and 1 base, with 13 bases remaining between them. The CDR3 nucleotides read TGTGCCAGCAGTTTATCTGGTGGCAGGGTCCAAGAGACCCAGTACTTC. It yields the protein CASSLSGGRVQETQYF.

In DNA, the CDR3 is TGCGCCAGCAGGCAAGGACTAAACCAAGAGACCCAGTACTTC. This translates into CASRQGLNQETQYF. The rearrangement links TRBV5-1 to TRBJ2-5; weak D call: TRBD2 (6 bases). The CDR3 runs 14 residues. V lost 5 bases and J 0 bases, leaving 11 bases between the germline ends. Germline V gene lookup returns CDR1 SGHRS and CDR2 YFSETQ.

This clone came up a few times. The V call is TRBV6-6, the J call TRBJ1-5, with TRBD1 as a possible D gene (5 bases). The germline gives CDR1 MNHNY, CDR2 SVGAGI (reference sequence). The CDR3 has 16 amino acids. V was cut by 7 bases and J by 5 bases, with 21 bases left in between. Here the CDR3 reads CASTPSRALQYQPQHF. The CDR3 DNA is TGTGCCAGCACTCCCAGCAGGGCCTTGCAATATCAGCCCCAGCATTTT.

The chain combines TRBV5-6 with TRBJ1-6, with 7 bases matching TRBD1. The germline CDR1 and CDR2 sequences are SGHDT and YYEEEE. This CDR3 spans 15 amino acids. V lost 2 bases to trimming and J lost 9 bases; unmatched junction nucleotides: 8. CDR3 residues: CASSFNDRDISPLHF. For the CDR3, the DNA is TGTGCCAGCAGCTTCAATGACAGGGATATTTCACCCCTCCACTTT.

V gene TRBV7-2 combines with J gene TRBJ2-1, with D unclear. Germline-derived CDR1 and CDR2 are SGHTA and FQGNSA. The CDR3 length is 17 residues. Trimming removed 5 bases from V and 0 bases from J, with 17 bases in between. The CDR3 region has the DNA TGTGCCAGCAGCCCCCGTGGGCGACTTGGCTCCTACAATGAGCAGTTCTTC. Its translation: CASSPRGRLGSYNEQFF.

The chain uses TRBV5-1 and TRBJ2-7; 7 nucleotides match TRBD1. CDR3 length: 14 amino acids. Per germline, CDR1 SGHRS and CDR2 YFSETQ. V lost 4 bases and J lost 3; bases outside the gene matches: 7. CDR3 sequence: CASSLGQSNYEQYF. The CDR3 bases are TGCGCCAGCAGCCTGGGACAGAGTAACTACGAGCAGTACTTC.

This clone was recorded a few times. The chain has TRBV25-1 and TRBJ2-2; tentatively, D is TRBD1 or TRBD2 (5 bases each). Germline V CDR1 and CDR2: MGHDK, SYGVNS. The length of the CDR3 is 18 residues. V was trimmed by 4 bases and J by 5 bases, leaving 23 bases between them. The chain's CDR3 is CASSARTRLGRGTGELFF. CDR3 bases: TGTGCCAGCAGTGCGCGTACCCGTCTGGGGCGAGGGACCGGGGAGCTGTTTTTT.

This clone has more than one count but fewer than ten. The J gene is TRBJ1-3, the V gene TRBV30, with D possibly being TRBD1 (5 bases). With 3 bases removed from V and 4 bases from J, the gap between germline ends came to 7 bases. This CDR3 has 12 amino acids. Germline V gene data show CDR1 as GTSNPN and CDR2 as SVGIG (reference sequence). The DNA of the CDR3 is TGTGCCTGGAGCCAGGGCGGAAACACCATATATTTT. Amino acid sequence: CAWSQGGNTIYF.

This clone was counted between two and nine times. The chain recombines TRBV7-9 with TRBJ1-3; D is perhaps TRBD1 (6 bases). Germline V gene data show CDR1 as SEHNR and CDR2 as FQNEAQ (reference sequence). The V end was cut by 5 bases, the J end by 3 bases, with 14 bases between. CDR3 length: 15 amino acids. The CDR3 nucleotides are TGTGCCAGCAGCCGATCCGGGACATATGGAAACACCATATATTTT. Amino acids: CASSRSGTYGNTIYF.

The chain is built from TRBV28 and TRBJ2-7; 8 nucleotides line up with TRBD2. The CDR3 covers 12 residues. The V gene's germline CDR1 is MDHEN and CDR2 SYDVKM. This chain's CDR3 is CSTGLAGYEQYV. CDR3 in DNA: TGTTCCACCGGTCTAGCGGGCTACGAGCAGTACGTC.

This clone occurred a few times. This rearrangement joins TRBV30 to TRBJ2-2, with TRBD1 matching over 8 bases. The CDR3 covers 15 residues. V lost 8 bases, J lost 4 bases, and 12 bases stayed unmatched. In germline, CDR1 is GTSNPN, CDR2 SVGIG (reference sequence). The CDR3 DNA sequence: TGTGCCCGGACGGGCCAGGGGGCCGGCACCGGGGAGCTGTTTTTT. Translated: CARTGQGAGTGELFF.

This chain connects TRBV4-1 to TRBJ1-6, with D uncertain. V dropped 0 bases and J dropped 9 bases, with 6 bases sitting between them. The V gene's germline CDR1 is MGHRA and CDR2 YSYEKL. This CDR3 spans 13 amino acids. The CDR3, as DNA: TGCGCCAGCAGCCAAGACGGGGTTTCACCCCTCCACTTT. This codes for CASSQDGVSPLHF.

This sequence joins TRBV18 and TRBJ2-7; D possibly corresponds to TRBD1 (8 bases). Looked up from germline, CDR1 is KGHSH and CDR2 is LQKENI. The CDR3 loop spans 15 amino acids. Between the trimmed V and J ends, which lost 4 bases and 1 base, there was a span of 14 bases. CDR3 loop: CASSLGQGGSYEQYV. DNA for the CDR3: TGTGCCAGCTCACTAGGACAGGGAGGGTCCTACGAGCAGTACGTC.